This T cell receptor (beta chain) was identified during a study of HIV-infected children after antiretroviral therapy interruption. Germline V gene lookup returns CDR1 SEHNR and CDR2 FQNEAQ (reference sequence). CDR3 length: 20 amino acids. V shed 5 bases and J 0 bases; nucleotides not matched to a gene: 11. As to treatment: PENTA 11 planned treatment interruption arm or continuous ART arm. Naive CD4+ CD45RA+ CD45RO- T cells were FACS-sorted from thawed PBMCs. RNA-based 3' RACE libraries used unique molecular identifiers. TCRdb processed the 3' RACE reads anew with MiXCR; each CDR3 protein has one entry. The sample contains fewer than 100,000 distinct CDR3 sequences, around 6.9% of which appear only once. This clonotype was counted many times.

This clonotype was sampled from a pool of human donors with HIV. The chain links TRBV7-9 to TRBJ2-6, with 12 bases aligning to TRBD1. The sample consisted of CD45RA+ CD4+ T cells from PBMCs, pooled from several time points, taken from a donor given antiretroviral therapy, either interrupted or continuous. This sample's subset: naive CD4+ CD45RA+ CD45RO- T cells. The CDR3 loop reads CASSQRGTGGRDSGANVLTF. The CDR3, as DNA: TGTGCCAGCAGCCAGAGAGGGACAGGGGGCCGGGACTCTGGGGCCAACGTCCTGACTTTC.